These T cell receptor beta chains were read from a single sample in a study of blood T cell repertoires in COVID-19. Assay: immunoSEQ multiplex PCR; the TCRdb copy retains only in-frame clones and omits some. The sample has around 180,000 clones, around 79% seen once; the top ten hold about 18%. Sequencing input: peripheral blood. The receptors here all came from a man aged 55 to 69 with active or convalescent COVID-19. Both conserved end residues are part of each CDR3.

j_call v_call cdr3_aa
TRBJ1-5 TRBV19 CASSTTGPKSAQHF
TRBJ2-3 TRBV29-1 CSVGAGRTDTQYF
TRBJ1-1 TRBV29-1 CSVEDQEKNTEAFF
TRBJ1-2 TRBV2 CASRTGLYGYTF
TRBJ2-7 TRBV5-1 CASSPVIGGRNEQYF
TRBJ1-1 TRBV6-2/TRBV6-3 CASRYSTGNTEAFF
TRBJ2-3 TRBV28 CASSFAGADTQYF
TRBJ2-7 TRBV19 CARTSTGAEQYF
TRBJ2-1 TRBV12-3/TRBV12-4 CASGGISYNEQFF
TRBJ1-3 TRBV6-1 CASSDPASAGNTIYF
TRBJ2-2 TRBV7-7 CASSPGLAGAGELFF
TRBJ1-1 TRBV18 CASSLGQGANTEAFF
TRBJ1-6 TRBV7-9 CASSLPGQALRSPLHF
TRBJ2-1 TRBV2 CASSAQRPTYNEQFF
TRBJ2-7 TRBV3-1/TRBV3-2 CASSQDTYEQYF
TRBJ2-7 TRBV4-2 CASSQDLWASYEQYF
TRBJ2-7 TRBV19 CASSWGGGTSYEQYF
TRBJ1-4 TRBV28 CASSLSRGGGGPNEKLFF
TRBJ2-1 TRBV9 CASNRMRQNNEQFF
TRBJ2-2 TRBV19 CASSIDRGTGELFF
TRBJ2-1 TRBV6-5 CASSPRQGRWQFF
TRBJ2-7 TRBV27 CATSSPGADSPYEQYF
TRBJ1-2 TRBV6-1 CASSEATGTVEGYTF
TRBJ2-5 TRBV6-5 CASSQDRQETQYF
TRBJ1-2 TRBV28 CASSSVGQGNYGYTF
TRBJ2-2 TRBV10-3 CAISEGGGVNTGELFF
TRBJ2-1 TRBV7-3 CASSLGGLAGGGEQFF
TRBJ2-5 TRBV2 CASRGLAGETQYF
TRBJ2-1 TRBV27 CASSLDRFREQFF
TRBJ2-1 TRBV7-9 CASISWRLAGHNEQFF
TRBJ2-7 TRBV12-3/TRBV12-4 CASSLYNEQYF
TRBJ2-7 TRBV29-1 CSAGQGEQYF
TRBJ1-1 TRBV20-1 CSAWTGGAFF
TRBJ2-5 TRBV18 CASSPDRAETQYF
TRBJ2-7 TRBV9 CASSTRTSGAEQYF
TRBJ2-3 TRBV10-3 CAISESTGLAAADTQYF
TRBJ1-4 TRBV27 CASFPRDRGTRKTVF
TRBJ1-4 TRBV6-1 CASSDTGANEKLFF
TRBJ2-7 TRBV5-1 CASSLARQGQGPYEQYF
TRBJ2-7 TRBV19 CASSLIARESEQYF
TRBJ2-1 TRBV11-3 CASSFLAGGQDYNEQFF
TRBJ1-5 TRBV2 CASSVQGSRQPQHF
TRBJ2-7 TRBV5-1 CASSLGGRDLWYF
TRBJ2-2 TRBV6-5 CASSSSGGVGGELFF
TRBJ2-2 TRBV5-1 CASHEQGNTGELFF
TRBJ1-2 TRBV7-6 CASSQSSRTGNYGYTF
TRBJ2-7 TRBV5-6 CASSLVAGGDEQYF
TRBJ2-1 TRBV27 CATGRGRPNEQFF
TRBJ2-3 TRBV7-3 CASSPDRGRTDTQYF
TRBJ2-1 TRBV7-2 CASSPRRGDYNEQFF